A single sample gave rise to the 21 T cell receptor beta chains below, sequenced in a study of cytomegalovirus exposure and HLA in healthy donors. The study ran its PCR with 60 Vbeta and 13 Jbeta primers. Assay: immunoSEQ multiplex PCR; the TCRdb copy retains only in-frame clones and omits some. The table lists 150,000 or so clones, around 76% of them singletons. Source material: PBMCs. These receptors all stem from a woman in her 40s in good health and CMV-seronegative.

In DNA form, the CDR3 reads TGTGCCAGCAGTTCCTGGTTTCAAGCGGGACTCTCCTACGAGCAGTACTTC. Amino acid sequence: CASSSWFQAGLSYEQYF. This chain connects TRBV27 to TRBJ2-7, with TRBD2 matching 7 bases. With V trimmed by 4 bases and J by 0 bases, 12 bases remained unmatched. The CDR3 has 17 amino acids. Germline V gene sequence: CDR1 MNHEY, CDR2 SMNVEV (reference sequence).

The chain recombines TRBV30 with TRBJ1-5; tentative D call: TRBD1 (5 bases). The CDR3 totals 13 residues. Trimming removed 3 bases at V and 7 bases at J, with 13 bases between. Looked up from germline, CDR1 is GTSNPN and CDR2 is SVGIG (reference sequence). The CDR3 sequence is CAWSTQGGQPQHF. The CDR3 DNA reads TGTGCCTGGAGCACCCAGGGTGGCCAGCCCCAGCATTTT.

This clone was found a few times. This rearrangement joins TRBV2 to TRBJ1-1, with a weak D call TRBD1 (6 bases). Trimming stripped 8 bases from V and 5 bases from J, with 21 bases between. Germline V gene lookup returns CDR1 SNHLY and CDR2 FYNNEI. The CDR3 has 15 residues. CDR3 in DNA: TGTGCCAGCGGGGGGGAAGGGGGGAGGGCAACTGAAGCTTTCTTT. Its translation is CASGGEGGRATEAFF.

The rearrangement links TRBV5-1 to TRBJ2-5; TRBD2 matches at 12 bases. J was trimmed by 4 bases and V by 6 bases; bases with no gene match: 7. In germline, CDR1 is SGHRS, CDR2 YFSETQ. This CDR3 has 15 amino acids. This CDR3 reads CASTRTSGTVETQYF. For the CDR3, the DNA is TGCGCCAGCACCCGGACTAGCGGGACCGTAGAGACCCAGTACTTC.

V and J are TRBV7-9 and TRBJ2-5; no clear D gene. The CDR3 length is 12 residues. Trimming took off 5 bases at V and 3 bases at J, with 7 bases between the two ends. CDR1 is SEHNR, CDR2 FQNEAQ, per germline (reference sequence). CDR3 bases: TGTGCCAGCAGCACGCCTAAAGAGACCCAGTACTTC. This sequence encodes CASSTPKETQYF.

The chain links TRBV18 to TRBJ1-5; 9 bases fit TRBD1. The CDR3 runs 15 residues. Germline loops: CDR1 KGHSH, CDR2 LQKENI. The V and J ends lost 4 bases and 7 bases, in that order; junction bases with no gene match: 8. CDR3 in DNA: TGTGCCAGCTCACACAGGGGGCCGGTTGGACAGCCCCAGCATTTT. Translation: CASSHRGPVGQPQHF.

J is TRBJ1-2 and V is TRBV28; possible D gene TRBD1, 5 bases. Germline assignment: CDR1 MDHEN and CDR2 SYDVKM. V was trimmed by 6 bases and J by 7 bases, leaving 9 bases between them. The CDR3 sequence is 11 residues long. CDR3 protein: CASRTVAGYTF. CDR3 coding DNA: TGTGCCAGCAGGACAGTCGCTGGCTACACCTTC.

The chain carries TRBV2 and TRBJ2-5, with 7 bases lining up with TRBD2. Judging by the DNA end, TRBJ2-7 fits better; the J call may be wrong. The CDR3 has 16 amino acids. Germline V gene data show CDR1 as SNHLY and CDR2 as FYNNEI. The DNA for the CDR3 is TGTGCCAGCAGTCCTCCCTATAGCGGGTTGAGCTACGAGCAGTACTTC. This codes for CASSPPYSGLSYEQYF.

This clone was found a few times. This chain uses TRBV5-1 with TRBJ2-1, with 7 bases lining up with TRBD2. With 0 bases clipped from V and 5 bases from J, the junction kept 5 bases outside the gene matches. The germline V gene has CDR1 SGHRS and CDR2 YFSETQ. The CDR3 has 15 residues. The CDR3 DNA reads TGCGCCAGCAGCTTGGTGGCGAGCGGGAACAATGAGCAGTTCTTC. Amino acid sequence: CASSLVASGNNEQFF.

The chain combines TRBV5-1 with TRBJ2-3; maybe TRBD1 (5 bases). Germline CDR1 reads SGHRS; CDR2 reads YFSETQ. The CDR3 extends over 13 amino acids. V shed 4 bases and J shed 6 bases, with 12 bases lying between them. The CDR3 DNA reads TGCGCCAGCAGCGATCCAGGGTTCGATACGCAGTATTTT. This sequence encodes CASSDPGFDTQYF.

CDR3 coding DNA: TGTGCCAGCAGTGAAGTGGCACCAATGAACACTGAAGCTTTCTTT. Translating gives CASSEVAPMNTEAFF. The J gene is TRBJ1-1, the V gene TRBV2; D unclear. The germline CDR1 and CDR2 sequences are SNHLY and FYNNEI. V lost 1 base and J lost 0, with 9 bases in between. This CDR3 is 15 amino acids long. Full variable domain (outside the CDR3, taken from reference TRBV2 and TRBJ1-1): EPEVTQTPSHQVTQMGQEVILRCVPISNHLYFYWYRQILGQKVEFLVSFYNNEISEKSEIFDDQFSVERPDGSNFTLKIRSTKLEDSAMYFCASSEVAPMNTEAFFGQGTRLTVV.

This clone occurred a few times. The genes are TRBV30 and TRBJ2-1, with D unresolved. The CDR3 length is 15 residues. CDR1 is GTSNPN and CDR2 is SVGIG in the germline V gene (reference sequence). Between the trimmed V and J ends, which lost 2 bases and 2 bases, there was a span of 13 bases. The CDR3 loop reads CAWSPVEAPYNEQFF. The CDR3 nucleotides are TGTGCCTGGAGTCCCGTAGAAGCCCCCTACAATGAGCAGTTCTTC.

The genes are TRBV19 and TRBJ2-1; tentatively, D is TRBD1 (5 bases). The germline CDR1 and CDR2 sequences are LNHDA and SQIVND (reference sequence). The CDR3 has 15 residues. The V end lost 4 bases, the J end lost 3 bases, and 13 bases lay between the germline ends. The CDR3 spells CASSTSGFGYNEQFF. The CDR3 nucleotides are TGTGCCAGTAGTACTTCAGGGTTCGGCTACAATGAGCAGTTCTTC.

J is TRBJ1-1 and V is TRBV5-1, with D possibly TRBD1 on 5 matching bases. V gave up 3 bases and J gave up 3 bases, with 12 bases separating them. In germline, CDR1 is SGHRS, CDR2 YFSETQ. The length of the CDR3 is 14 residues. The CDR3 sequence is CASSSQGMDTEAFF. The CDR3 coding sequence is TGCGCCAGCAGCTCCCAGGGAATGGACACTGAAGCTTTCTTT.

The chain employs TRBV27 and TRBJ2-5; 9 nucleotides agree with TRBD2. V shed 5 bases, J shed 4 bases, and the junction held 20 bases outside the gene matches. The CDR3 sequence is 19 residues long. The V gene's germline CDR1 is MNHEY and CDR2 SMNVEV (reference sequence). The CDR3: CASSPEGGGLAGAVETQYF. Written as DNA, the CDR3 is TGTGCCAGCAGTCCCGAAGGGGGGGGATTAGCGGGAGCCGTAGAGACCCAGTACTTC.

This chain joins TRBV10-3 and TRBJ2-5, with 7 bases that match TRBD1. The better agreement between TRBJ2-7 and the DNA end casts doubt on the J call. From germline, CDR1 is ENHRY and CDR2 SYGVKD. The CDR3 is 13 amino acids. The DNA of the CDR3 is TGTGCCATCCGGGACAGAGAAATTTACGAGCAGTACTTC. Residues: CAIRDREIYEQYF.

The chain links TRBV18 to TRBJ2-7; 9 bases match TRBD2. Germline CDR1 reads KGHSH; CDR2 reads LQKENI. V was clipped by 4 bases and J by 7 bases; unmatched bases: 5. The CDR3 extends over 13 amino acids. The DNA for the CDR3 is TGTGCCAGCTCACAAGGGACTAGCTTGGAGCAGTACTTC. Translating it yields CASSQGTSLEQYF.

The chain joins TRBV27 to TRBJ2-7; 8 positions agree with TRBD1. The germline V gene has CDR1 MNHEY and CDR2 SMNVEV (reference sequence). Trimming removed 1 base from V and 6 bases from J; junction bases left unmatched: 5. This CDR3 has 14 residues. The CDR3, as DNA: TGTGCCAGCAGTTTATGGGCAGGGGGCGGCGAGCAGTACTTC. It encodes CASSLWAGGGEQYF.

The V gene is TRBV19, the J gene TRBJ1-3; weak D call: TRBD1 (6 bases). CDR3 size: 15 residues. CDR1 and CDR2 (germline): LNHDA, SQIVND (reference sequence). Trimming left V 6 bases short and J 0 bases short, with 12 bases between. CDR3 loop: CASRDSTNSGNTIYF. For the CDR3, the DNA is TGTGCCAGTAGGGACAGTACAAACTCTGGAAACACCATATATTTT. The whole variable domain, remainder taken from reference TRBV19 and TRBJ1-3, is DGGITQSPKYLFRKEGQNVTLSCEQNLNHDAMYWYRQDPGQGLRLIYYSQIVNDFQKGDIAEGYSVSREKKESFPLTVTSAQKNPTAFYLCASRDSTNSGNTIYFGEGSWLTVV.

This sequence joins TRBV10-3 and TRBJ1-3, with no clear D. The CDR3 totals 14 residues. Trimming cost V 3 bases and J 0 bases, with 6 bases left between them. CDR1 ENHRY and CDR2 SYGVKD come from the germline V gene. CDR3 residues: CAISDGSSGNTIYF. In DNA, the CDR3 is TGTGCCATCAGTGATGGCAGCTCTGGAAACACCATATATTTT.

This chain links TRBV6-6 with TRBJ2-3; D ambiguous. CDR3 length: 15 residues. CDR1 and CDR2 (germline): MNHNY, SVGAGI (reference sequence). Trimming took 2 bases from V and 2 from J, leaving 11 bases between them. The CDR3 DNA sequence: TGTGCCAGCAGTTACGCTGGGCCCAACACAGATACGCAGTATTTT. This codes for CASSYAGPNTDTQYF.